This entry concerns a single TCR beta chain. Sequenced by immunoSEQ multiplex PCR; TCRdb stores in-frame clones only, minus some. The sample gives about 79,000 clones, under 95% of which show up once; 7% to 8.5% is in the top ten. There are 15 residues in the CDR3. V lost 5 bases to trimming and J lost 5 bases; unmatched junction nucleotides: 8. CDR1 is MNHEY, CDR2 SVGEGT, per germline. This entry is derived from a study of T cell responses to AZD1222 COVID-19 vaccine. This receptor was obtained from an adult in good health. The sample here was peripheral blood, taken on day 0 of MenACWY control vaccination. The chain uses TRBV6-2 or TRBV6-3 and TRBJ2-7; 11 bases match TRBD2. The CDR3 loop reads CASSPYSGGANEQYF. CDR3 sequence (DNA): TGTGCCAGCAGTCCCTATAGCGGGGGGGCAAACGAGCAGTACTTC.